This T cell receptor beta chain is from a study of OX40 agonist ivuxolimab in advanced cancers. In the study overall: Ivuxolimab, which targeted the costimulatory receptor OX40 (CD134), was an agonistic, fully human IgG2 monoclonal antibody. The paper describes the monotherapy dose-escalation part (N ≈ 52 patients) of the phase I trial of ivuxolimab. Prior anti-PD-1, anti-PD-L1 or anti-CTLA-4 therapy was permitted, and 40% to 50% of dose-escalation patients had received checkpoint inhibitors. Intravenous ivuxolimab was administered to patients every 2 weeks at six dose levels: 0.01, 0.1, 0.3, 1.5, 3 and 10 mg/kg. In the dose-escalation cohort, approximately 82% of patients were male, and the mean age was around 65 years with a range of roughly 20 to 79. Partial responses occurred in three dose-escalation patients, of whom one had hepatocellular carcinoma and two had cutaneous melanoma. The purpose of peripheral TCRbeta sequencing was to test whether ivuxolimab changed TCR sequence diversity and led to clonal T-cell expansion. Of the roughly 54 patients in dose escalation, some 19 had hepatocellular carcinoma, some 15 had melanoma, 9 had renal cell carcinoma and 9 had head and neck cancer. Findings and caveats that apply to the study as a whole: In the 0.1-3.0 mg/kg groups, partial responders were among the patients with the lowest normalized peripheral clonal expansion, particularly in CD8+ T cells. After ivuxolimab, CD8+ T cells had more expanded clones than CD4+ T cells on average. Antigen specificity was not determined for the clonally expanded peripheral T cells. Low levels of normalized T-cell clonal expansion were also seen in some nonresponding patients. At doses of 0.1 to 3.0 mg/kg, clonal expansion of both CD4+ and CD8+ T cells in blood was seen between baseline and week 6.

A single count supports this clone. Its antigen has not been determined. No qualities accompany the bases; no much larger clone lies one base away. Patients with a history of autoimmune disease or receiving systemic immunosuppression were excluded from the trial. Peripheral blood for TCR sequencing was collected from all dose cohorts at baseline, on cycle 4 day 1, and on cycle 7 day 1. Samples were obtained from an open-label, multicenter, first-in-human phase I dose-escalation trial of ivuxolimab. The trial enrolled adults with locally advanced or metastatic head and neck squamous cell, hepatocellular, melanoma or renal cell carcinoma. Before TCR sequencing, CD4+ T cells and CD8+ T cells were sorted from peripheral blood as separate populations. Genomic DNA was extracted from sorted cells for sequencing of the TCRbeta CDR3 region. TCRbeta CDR3 regions were sequenced using the immunoSEQ Assay. TCRdb carries this immuneACCESS record with in-frame sequences only. Its versions omit some clonotypes, under half of them owing to an unresolved V gene in the studies checked, with the rest unexplained. Present in this sample are tens of thousands of clones, around 94% of which were seen just once. Of the sample, less than 15% falls within the top ten clones.

A distance of 4 bases separates the germline ends of V and J, which lose 2 bases and 5 bases respectively. The CDR3 covers 12 residues, taking in both the cysteine and the phenylalanine. The only DNA kept is the CDR3, 36 bases in frame from the first base. CDR1 is given as MGHRA and CDR2 as YSYEKL, both from the germline V gene. Recombination joined TRBV4-1 with TRBJ2-1; the D gene cannot be resolved reliably. This TCR was recovered from an adult with an advanced solid tumor such as melanoma, head and neck, liver or kidney cancer. The starting material was CD4+ or CD8+ T cells sorted from blood, obtained in a trial of the OX40 agonist ivuxolimab. DNA sequence: TGCGCCAGCAGCCAAAATAACAATGAGCAGTTCTTC. Translated, it reads CASSQNNNEQFF.